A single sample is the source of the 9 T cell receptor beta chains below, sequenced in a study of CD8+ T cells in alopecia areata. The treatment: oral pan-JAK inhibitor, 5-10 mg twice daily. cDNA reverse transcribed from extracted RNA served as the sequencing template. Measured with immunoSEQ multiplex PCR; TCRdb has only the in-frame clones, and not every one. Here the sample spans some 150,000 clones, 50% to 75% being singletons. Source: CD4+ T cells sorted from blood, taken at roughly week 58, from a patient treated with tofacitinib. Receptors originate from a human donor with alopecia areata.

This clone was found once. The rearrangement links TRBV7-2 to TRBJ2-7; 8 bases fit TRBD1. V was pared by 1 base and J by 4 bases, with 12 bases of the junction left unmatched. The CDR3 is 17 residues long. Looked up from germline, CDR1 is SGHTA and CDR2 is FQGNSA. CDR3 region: CASSLGEVWQGAYEQYF. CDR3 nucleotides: TGTGCCAGCAGCTTAGGAGAGGTTTGGCAGGGGGCGTACGAGCAGTACTTC.

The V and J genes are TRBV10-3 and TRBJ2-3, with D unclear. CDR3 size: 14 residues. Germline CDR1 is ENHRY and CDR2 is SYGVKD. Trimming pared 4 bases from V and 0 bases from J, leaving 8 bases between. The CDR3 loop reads CAISVGRSTDTQYF. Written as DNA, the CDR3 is TGTGCCATCAGTGTAGGCAGAAGCACAGATACGCAGTATTTT.

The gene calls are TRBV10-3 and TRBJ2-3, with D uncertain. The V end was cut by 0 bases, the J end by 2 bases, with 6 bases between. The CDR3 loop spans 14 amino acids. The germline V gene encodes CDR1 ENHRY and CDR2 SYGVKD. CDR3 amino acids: CAISESANTDTQYF. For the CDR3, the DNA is TGTGCCATCAGTGAGTCTGCCAACACAGATACGCAGTATTTT.

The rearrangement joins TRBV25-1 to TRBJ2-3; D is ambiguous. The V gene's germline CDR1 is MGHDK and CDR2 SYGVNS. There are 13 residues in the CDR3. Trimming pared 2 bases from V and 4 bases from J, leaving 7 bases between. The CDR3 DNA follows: TGTGCCAGCAGTGAAATACTCGCAGATACGCAGTATTTT. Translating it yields CASSEILADTQYF.

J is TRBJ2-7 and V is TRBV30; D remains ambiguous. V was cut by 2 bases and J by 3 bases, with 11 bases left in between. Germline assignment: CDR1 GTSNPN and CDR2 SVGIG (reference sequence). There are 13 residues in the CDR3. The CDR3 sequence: CAWSQTGSYEQYF. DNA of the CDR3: TGTGCCTGGAGTCAGACTGGAAGCTACGAGCAGTACTTC. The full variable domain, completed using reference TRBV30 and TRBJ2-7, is SQTIHQWPATLVQPVGSPLSLECTVEGTSNPNLYWYRQAAGRGLQLLFYSVGIGQISSEVPQNLSASRPQDRQFILSSKKLLLSDSGFYLCAWSQTGSYEQYFGPGTRLTVT.

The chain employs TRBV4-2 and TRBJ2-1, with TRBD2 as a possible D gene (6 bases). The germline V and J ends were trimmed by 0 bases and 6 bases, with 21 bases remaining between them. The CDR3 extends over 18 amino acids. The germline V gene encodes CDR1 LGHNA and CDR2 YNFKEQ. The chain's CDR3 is CASSQDASWAGPGNEQFF. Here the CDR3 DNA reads TGTGCCAGCAGCCAAGATGCGTCTTGGGCGGGGCCGGGCAATGAGCAGTTCTTC.

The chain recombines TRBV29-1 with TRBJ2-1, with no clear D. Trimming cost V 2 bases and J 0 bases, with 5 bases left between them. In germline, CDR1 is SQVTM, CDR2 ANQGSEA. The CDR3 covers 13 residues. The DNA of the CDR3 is TGCAGCGTTGAAACGAGCTCCTACAATGAGCAGTTCTTC. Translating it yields CSVETSSYNEQFF.

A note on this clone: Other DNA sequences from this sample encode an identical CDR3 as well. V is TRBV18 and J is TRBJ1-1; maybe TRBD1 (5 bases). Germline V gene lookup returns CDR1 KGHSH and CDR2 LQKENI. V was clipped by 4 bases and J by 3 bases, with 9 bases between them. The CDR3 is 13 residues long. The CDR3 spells CASSQGADTEAFF. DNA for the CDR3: TGTGCCAGCTCACAAGGGGCGGACACTGAAGCTTTCTTT.

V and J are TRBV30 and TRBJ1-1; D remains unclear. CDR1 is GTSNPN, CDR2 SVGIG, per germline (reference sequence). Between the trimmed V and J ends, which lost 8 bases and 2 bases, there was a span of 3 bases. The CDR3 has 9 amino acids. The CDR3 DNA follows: TGTGCCGTCAACACTGAAGCTTTCTTT. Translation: CAVNTEAFF.